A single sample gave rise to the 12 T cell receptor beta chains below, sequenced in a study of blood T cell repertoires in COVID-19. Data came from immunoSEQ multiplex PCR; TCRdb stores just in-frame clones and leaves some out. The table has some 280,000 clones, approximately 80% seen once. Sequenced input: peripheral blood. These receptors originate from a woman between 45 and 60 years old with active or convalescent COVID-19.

This CDR3 is CASKFPENTGELFF. In DNA form, the CDR3 reads TGTGCCAGCAAATTCCCAGAGAACACCGGGGAGCTGTTTTTT. The rearrangement uses TRBV6-5 and TRBJ2-2; D ambiguous. CDR1 and CDR2 (germline): MNHEY, SVGAGI. V was cut by 7 bases and J by 1 base, with 10 bases left in between. The CDR3 spans 14 residues.

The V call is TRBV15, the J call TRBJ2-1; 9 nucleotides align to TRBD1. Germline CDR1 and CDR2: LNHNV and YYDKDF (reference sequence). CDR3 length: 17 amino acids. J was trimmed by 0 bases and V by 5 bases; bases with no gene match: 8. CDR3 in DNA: TGTGCCACCAGCTTAACGACAGGGGGGAGCTCCTACAATGAGCAGTTCTTC. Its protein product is CATSLTTGGSSYNEQFF.

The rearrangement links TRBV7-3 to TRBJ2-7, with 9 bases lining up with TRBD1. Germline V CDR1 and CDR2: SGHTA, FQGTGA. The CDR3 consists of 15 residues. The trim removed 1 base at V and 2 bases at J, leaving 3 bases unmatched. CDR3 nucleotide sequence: TGTGCCAGCAGCTTAAGTGGGACAGGGACCTACGAGCAGTACTTC. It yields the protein CASSLSGTGTYEQYF.

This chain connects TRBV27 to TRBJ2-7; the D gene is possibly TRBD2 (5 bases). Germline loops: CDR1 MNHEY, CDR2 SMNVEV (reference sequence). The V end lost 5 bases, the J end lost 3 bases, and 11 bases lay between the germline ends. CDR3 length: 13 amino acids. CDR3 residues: CASSIPGDYEQYF. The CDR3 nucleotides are TGTGCCAGCAGTATCCCCGGGGACTACGAGCAGTACTTC.

The CDR3 loop is CASSLGAQGHSDTQYF. Here the CDR3 DNA reads TGTGCCAGCAGCTTAGGTGCTCAGGGCCATTCGGATACGCAGTATTTT. The chain links TRBV5-4 to TRBJ2-3, with D possibly TRBD1 on 5 matching bases. Trimming removed 2 bases at V and 6 bases at J, with 19 bases between. There are 16 residues in the CDR3. The V gene's germline CDR1 is SGHNT and CDR2 YYREEE (reference sequence).

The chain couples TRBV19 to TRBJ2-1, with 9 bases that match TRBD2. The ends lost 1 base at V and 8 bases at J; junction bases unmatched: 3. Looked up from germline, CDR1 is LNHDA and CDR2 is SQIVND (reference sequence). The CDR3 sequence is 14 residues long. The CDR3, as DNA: TGTGCCAGTAGTATAGGCGGGAGGGCCCATGAGCAGTTCTTC. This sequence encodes CASSIGGRAHEQFF.

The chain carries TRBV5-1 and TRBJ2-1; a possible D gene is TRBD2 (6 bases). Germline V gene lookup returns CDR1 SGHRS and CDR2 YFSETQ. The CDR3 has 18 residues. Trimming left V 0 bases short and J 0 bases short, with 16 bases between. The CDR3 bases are TGCGCCAGCAGCTTGGGAGCCGCACTCGGGAGCTCCTACAATGAGCAGTTCTTC. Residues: CASSLGAALGSSYNEQFF.

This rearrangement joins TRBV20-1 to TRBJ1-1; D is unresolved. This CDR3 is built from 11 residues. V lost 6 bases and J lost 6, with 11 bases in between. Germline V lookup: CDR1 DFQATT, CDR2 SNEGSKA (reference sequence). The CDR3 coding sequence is TGCAGTGCCCCCCCCCTCTCTGAAGCTTTCTTT. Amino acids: CSAPPLSEAFF.

The CDR3: CAIGTGGRETQYF. The DNA of the CDR3 is TGTGCCATCGGGACAGGGGGCCGGGAGACCCAGTACTTC. V usage is TRBV10-3 and J usage is TRBJ2-5, with 12 bases that match TRBD1. In germline, CDR1 is ENHRY, CDR2 SYGVKD. The CDR3 runs 13 residues. With 8 bases clipped from V and 5 bases from J, the junction kept 3 bases outside the gene matches.

The CDR3 sequence is CASSFNSNTEAFF. CDR3 nucleotide sequence: TGTGCCAGCAGTTTTAACTCCAACACTGAAGCTTTCTTT. The V gene is TRBV12-3 or TRBV12-4, the J gene TRBJ1-1, with no clear D. This CDR3 region has 13 residues. V gave up 3 bases and J gave up 2 bases, with 7 bases separating them.

The DNA for the CDR3 is TGTGCCAGCAGCCAAGAATCTAGCGGGTACCATTACGAGCAGTACTTC. It encodes CASSQESSGYHYEQYF. This chain joins TRBV14 and TRBJ2-7, with 8 bases that match TRBD2. This CDR3 contains 16 residues. CDR1 SGHDN and CDR2 FVKESK come from the germline V gene. The J segment lost 4 bases and the V segment lost 0 bases, leaving 8 bases of the junction unmatched. Looking up the rest from reference TRBV14 and TRBJ2-7 gives the full variable domain: EAGVTQFPSHSVIEKGQTVTLRCDPISGHDNLYWYRRVMGKEIKFLLHFVKESKQDESGMPNNRFLAERTGGTYSTLKVQPAELEDSGVYFCASSQESSGYHYEQYFGPGTRLTVT.

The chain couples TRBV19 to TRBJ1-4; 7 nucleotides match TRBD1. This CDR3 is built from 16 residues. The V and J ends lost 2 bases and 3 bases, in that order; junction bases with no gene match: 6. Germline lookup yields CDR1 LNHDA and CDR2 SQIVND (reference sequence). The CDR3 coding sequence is TGTGCCAGTAGTATAACCGGGACAGTACCTAATGAAAAACTGTTTTTT. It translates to CASSITGTVPNEKLFF.